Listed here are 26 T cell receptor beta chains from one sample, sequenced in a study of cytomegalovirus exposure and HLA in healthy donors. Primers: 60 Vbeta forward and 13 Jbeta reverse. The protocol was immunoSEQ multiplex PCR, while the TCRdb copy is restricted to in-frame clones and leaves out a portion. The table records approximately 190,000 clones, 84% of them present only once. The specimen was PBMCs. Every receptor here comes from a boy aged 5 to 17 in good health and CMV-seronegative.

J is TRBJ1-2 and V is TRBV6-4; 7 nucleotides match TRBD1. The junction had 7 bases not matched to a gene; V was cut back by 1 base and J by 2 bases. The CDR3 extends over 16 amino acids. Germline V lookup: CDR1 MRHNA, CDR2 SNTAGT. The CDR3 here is CASSDCRQGANYGYTF. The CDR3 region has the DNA TGTGCCAGCAGTGACTGTCGACAGGGAGCGAACTATGGCTACACCTTC.

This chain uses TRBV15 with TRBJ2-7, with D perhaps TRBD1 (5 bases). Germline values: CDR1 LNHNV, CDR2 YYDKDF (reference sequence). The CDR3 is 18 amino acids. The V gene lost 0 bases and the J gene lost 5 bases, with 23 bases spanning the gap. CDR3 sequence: CATSRDPLQAPTRDEQYF. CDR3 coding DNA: TGTGCCACCAGCAGAGACCCTTTACAGGCCCCAACTCGAGACGAGCAGTACTTC. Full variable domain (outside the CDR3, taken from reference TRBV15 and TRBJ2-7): DAMVIQNPRYQVTQFGKPVTLSCSQTLNHNVMYWYQQKSSQAPKLLFHYYDKDFNNEADTPDNFQSRRPNTSFCFLDIRSPGLGDTAMYLCATSRDPLQAPTRDEQYFGPGTRLTVT.

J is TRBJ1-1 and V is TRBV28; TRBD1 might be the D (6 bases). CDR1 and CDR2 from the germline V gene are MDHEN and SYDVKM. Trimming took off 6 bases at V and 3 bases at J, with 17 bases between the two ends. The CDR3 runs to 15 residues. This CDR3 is CASSKTQGGDTEAFF. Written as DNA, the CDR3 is TGTGCCAGCAGCAAGACACAGGGAGGGGACACTGAAGCTTTCTTT.

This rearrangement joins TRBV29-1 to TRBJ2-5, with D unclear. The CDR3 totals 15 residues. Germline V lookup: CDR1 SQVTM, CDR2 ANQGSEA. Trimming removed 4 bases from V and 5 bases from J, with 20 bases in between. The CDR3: CSVGPAQSPSETQYF. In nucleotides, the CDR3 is TGCAGCGTTGGCCCGGCACAGTCGCCGTCCGAGACCCAGTACTTC.

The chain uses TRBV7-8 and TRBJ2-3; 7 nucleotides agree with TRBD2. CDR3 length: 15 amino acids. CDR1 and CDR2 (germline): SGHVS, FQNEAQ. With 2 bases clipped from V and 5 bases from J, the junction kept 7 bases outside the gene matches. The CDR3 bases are TGTGCCAGCAGCTTAATGGCGGGAGCGGTAGATACGCAGTATTTT. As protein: CASSLMAGAVDTQYF.

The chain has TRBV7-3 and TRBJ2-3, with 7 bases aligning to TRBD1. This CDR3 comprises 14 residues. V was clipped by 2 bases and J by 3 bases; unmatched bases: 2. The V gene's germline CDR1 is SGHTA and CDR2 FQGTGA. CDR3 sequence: CASSLGTVTDTQYF. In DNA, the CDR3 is TGTGCCAGCAGCTTAGGGACAGTAACAGATACGCAGTATTTT.

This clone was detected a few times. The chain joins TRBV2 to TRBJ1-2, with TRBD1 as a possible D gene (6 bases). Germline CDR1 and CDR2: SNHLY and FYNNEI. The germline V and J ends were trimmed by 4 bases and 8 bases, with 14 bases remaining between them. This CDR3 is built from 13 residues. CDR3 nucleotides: TGTGCCAGCAGTGTGGGACACTCCCTCGGCTACACCTTC. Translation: CASSVGHSLGYTF.

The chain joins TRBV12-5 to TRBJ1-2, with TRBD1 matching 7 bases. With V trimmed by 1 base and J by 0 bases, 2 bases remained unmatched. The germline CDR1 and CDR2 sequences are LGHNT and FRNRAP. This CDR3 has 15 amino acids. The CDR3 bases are TGTGCTAGTGGTTTGGGAGACAGGGCTAACTATGGCTACACCTTC. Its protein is CASGLGDRANYGYTF.

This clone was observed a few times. The CDR3 spells CASSLLRDTNNSPLHF. CDR3 bases: TGTGCCAGCAGCTTACTCCGGGACACTAATAATTCACCCCTCCACTTT. This chain uses TRBV5-4 with TRBJ1-6; a weak D match, TRBD1 (6 bases). V lost 2 bases and J 5 bases, leaving 14 bases between the germline ends. Per germline, CDR1 SGHNT and CDR2 YYREEE (reference sequence). The CDR3 has 16 residues.

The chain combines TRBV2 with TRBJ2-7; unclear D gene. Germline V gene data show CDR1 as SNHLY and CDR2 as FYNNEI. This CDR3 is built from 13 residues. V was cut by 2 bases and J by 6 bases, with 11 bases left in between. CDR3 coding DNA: TGTGCCAGCAGTGAATCAAGATTGAGCGAGCAGTACTTC. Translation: CASSESRLSEQYF.

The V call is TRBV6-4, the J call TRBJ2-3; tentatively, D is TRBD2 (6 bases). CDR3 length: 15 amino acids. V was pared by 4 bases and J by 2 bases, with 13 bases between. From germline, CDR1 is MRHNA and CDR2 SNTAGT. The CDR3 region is CASSAGSGNTDTQYF. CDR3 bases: TGTGCCAGCAGTGCCGGGAGTGGGAACACAGATACGCAGTATTTT.

The CDR3 nucleotides read TGTGCCAGCAGCTTGCCAGGGCTGCGTGGCTACACCTTC. It encodes CASSLPGLRGYTF. V usage is TRBV5-8 and J usage is TRBJ1-2; a possible D gene is TRBD1 (5 bases). Trimming removed 1 base at V and 7 bases at J, with 11 bases between. The CDR3 extends over 13 amino acids. CDR1 is SGHTS, CDR2 YDEGEE, per germline.

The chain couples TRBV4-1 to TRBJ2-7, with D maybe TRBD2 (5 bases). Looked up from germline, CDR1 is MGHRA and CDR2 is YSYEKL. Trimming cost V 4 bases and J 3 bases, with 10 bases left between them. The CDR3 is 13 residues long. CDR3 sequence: CASSLVRDYEQYF. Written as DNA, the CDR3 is TGCGCCAGCAGCCTTGTCCGGGACTACGAGCAGTACTTC.

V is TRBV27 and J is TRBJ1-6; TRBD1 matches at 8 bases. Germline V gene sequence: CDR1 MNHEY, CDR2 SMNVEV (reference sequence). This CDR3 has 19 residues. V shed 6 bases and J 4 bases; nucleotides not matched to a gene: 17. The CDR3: CASRLFSLNTGGYNSPLHF. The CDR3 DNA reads TGTGCCAGCAGACTATTCTCCTTAAATACAGGGGGGTATAATTCACCCCTCCACTTT.

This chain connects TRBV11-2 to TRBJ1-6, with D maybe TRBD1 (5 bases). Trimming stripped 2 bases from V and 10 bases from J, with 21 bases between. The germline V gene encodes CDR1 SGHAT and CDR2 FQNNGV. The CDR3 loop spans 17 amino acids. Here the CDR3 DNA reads TGTGCCAGCAGCTTAATAGGAGGGGCACACCCAGGGTCACCCCTCCACTTT. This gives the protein CASSLIGGAHPGSPLHF.

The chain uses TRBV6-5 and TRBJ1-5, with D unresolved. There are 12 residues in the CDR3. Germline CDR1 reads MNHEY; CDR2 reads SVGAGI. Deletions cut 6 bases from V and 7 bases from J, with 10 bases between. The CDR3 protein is CASSPPGQPQHF. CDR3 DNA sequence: TGTGCCAGCAGCCCTCCCGGGCAGCCCCAGCATTTT.

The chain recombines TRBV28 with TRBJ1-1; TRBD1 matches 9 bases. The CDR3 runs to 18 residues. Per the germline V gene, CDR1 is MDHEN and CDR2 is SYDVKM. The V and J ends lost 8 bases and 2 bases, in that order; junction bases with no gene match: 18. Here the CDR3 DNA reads TGTGCCAGCCTTTTGCCGCCCGGACAGGGGATCGGAAACACTGAAGCTTTCTTT. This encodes CASLLPPGQGIGNTEAFF.

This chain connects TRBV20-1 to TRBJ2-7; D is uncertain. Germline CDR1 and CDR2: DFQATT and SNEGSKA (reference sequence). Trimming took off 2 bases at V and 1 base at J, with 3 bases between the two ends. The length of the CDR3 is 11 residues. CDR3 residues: CSARLSYEQYF. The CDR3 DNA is TGCAGTGCTAGACTATCCTACGAGCAGTACTTC.

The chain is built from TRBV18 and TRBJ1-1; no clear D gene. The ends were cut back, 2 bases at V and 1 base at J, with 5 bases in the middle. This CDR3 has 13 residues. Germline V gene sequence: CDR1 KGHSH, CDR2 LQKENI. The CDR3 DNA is TGTGCCAGCTCACCAACAGCGAACACTGAAGCTTTCTTT. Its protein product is CASSPTANTEAFF. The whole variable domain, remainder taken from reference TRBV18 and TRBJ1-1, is NAGVMQNPRHLVRRRGQEARLRCSPMKGHSHVYWYRQLPEEGLKFMVYLQKENIIDESGMPKERFSAEFPKEGPSILRIQQVVRGDSAAYFCASSPTANTEAFFGQGTRLTVV.

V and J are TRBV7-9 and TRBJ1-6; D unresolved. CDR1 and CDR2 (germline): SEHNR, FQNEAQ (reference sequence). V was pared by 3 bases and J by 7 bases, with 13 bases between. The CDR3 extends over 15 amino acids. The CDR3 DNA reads TGTGCCAGCAGCTTCCTCATTGACACAAATTCACCCCTCCACTTT. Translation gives CASSFLIDTNSPLHF.

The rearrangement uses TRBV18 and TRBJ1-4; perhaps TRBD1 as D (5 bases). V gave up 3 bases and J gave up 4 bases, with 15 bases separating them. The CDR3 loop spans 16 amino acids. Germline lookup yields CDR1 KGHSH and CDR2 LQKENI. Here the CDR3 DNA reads TGTGCCAGCTCACCTCAAAGGGGAAGACTTAATGAAAAACTGTTTTTT. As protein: CASSPQRGRLNEKLFF.

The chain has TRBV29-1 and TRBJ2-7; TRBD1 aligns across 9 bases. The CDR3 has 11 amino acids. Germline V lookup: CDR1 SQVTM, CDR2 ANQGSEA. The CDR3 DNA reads TGCTGTGGACAGGGGAAAAATGAGCAGTACTTC. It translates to CCGQGKNEQYF.

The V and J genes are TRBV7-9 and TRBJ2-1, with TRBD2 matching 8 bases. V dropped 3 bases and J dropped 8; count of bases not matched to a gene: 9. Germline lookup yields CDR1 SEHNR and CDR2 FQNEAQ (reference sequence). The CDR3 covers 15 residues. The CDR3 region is CASSFGTRPYDEQFF. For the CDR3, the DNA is TGTGCCAGCAGCTTTGGGACTAGACCGTACGATGAGCAGTTCTTC.

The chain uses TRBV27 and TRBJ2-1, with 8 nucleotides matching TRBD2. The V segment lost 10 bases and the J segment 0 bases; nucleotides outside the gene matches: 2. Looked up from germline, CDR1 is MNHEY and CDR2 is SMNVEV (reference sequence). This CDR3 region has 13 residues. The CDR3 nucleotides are TGTGCCACCGGGACTAGCTCCTACAATGAGCAGTTCTTC. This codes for CATGTSSYNEQFF.

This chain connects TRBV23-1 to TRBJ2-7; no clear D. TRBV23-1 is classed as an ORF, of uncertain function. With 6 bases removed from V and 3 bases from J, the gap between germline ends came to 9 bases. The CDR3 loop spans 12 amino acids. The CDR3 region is CASRHNLYEQYF. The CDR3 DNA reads TGCGCCAGCAGACATAATCTCTACGAGCAGTACTTC.

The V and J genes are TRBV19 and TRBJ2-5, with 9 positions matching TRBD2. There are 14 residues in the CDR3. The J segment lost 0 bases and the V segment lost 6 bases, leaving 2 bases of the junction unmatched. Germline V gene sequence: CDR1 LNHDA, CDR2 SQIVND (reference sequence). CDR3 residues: CASRTSGYQETQYF. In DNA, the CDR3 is TGTGCCAGTAGGACTAGCGGATACCAAGAGACCCAGTACTTC.